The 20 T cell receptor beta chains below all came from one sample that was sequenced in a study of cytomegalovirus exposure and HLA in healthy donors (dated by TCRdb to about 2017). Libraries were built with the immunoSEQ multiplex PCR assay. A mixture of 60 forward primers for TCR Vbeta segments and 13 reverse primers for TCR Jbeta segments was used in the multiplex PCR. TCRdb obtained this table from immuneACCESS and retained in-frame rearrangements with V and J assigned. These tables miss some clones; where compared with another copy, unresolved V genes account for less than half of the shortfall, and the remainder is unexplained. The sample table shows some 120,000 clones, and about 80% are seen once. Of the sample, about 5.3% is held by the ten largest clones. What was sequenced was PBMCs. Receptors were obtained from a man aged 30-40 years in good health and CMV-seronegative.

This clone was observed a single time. CDR3 DNA sequence: TGTGCCAGCAGCCCGGACCAGGGCTCCACAGATACGCAGTATTTT. It yields the protein CASSPDQGSTDTQYF. V is TRBV13 and J is TRBJ2-3, with D perhaps matching TRBD1 (5 bases). The V and J ends lost 5 bases and 2 bases respectively, with 14 bases between them. The CDR3 extends over 15 amino acids. Germline V lookup: CDR1 PRHDT, CDR2 FYEKMQ (reference sequence).

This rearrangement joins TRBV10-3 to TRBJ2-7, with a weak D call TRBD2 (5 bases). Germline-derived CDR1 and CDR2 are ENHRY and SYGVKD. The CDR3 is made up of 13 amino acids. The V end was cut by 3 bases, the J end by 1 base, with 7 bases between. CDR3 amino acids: CAISDPGSYEQYF. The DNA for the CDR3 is TGTGCCATCAGTGATCCGGGGTCCTACGAGCAGTACTTC.

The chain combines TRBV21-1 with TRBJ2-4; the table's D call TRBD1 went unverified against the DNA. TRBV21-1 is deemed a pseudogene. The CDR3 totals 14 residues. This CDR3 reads CASSTTDREYIQYF. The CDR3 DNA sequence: TGTGCCAGCAGCACAACGGACAGGGAGTACATTCAGTACTTC.

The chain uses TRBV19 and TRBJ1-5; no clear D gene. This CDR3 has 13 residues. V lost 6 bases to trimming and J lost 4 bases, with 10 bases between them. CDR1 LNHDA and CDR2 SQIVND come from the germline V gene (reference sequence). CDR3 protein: CASRADQNQPQHF. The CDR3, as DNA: TGTGCCAGTAGAGCGGACCAAAATCAGCCCCAGCATTTT.

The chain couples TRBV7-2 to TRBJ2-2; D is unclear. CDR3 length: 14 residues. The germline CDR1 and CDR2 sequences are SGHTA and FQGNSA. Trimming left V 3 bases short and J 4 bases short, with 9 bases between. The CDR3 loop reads CASSFGVSTGELFF. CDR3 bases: TGTGCCAGCAGCTTTGGTGTTAGCACCGGGGAGCTGTTTTTT.

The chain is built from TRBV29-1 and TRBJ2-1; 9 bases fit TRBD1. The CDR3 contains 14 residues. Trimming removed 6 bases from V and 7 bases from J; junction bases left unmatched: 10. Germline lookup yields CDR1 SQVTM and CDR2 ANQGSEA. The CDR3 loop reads CSVETGGARNEQFF. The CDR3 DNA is TGCAGCGTCGAAACAGGGGGCGCGAGAAATGAGCAGTTCTTC.

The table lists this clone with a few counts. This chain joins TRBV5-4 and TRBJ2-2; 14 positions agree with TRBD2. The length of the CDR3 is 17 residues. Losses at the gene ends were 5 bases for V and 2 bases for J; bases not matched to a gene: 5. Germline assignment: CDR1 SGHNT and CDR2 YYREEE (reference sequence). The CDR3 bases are TGTGCCAGCAGAACCGGGACTAGCGGGAGCAACACCGGGGAGCTGTTTTTT. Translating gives CASRTGTSGSNTGELFF.

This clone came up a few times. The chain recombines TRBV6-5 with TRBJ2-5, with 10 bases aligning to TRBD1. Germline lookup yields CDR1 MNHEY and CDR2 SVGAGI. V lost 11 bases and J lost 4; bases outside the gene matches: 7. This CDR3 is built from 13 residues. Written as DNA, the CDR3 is TGTGCCGCCGGGGACAGGGGCCGAGAGACCCAGTACTTC. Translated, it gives CAAGDRGRETQYF.

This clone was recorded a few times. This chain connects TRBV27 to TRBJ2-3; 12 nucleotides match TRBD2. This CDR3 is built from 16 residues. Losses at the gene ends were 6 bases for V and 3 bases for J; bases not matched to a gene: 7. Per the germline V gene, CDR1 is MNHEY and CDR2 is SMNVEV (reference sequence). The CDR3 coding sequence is TGTGCCAGCAGCTCCCTGACTAGCGGGAGTACAGATACGCAGTATTTT. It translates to CASSSLTSGSTDTQYF.

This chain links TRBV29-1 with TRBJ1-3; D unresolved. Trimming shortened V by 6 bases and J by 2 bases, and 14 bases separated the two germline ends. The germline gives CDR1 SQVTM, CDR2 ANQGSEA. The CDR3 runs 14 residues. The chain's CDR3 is CSVPGGGPGNTIYF. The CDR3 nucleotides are TGCAGCGTCCCCGGAGGAGGCCCTGGAAACACCATATATTTT.

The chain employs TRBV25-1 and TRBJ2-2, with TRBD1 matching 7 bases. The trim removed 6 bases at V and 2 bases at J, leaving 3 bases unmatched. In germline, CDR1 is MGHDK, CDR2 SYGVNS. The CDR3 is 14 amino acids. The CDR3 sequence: CASRDRLNTGELFF. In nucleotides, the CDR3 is TGTGCCAGCAGGGACAGGCTTAACACCGGGGAGCTGTTTTTT.

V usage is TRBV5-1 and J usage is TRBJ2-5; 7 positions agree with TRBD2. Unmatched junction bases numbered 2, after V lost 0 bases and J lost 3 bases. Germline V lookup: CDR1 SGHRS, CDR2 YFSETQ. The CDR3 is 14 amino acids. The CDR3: CASSLVLAEETQYF. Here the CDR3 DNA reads TGCGCCAGCAGCTTGGTCCTAGCGGAAGAGACCCAGTACTTC.

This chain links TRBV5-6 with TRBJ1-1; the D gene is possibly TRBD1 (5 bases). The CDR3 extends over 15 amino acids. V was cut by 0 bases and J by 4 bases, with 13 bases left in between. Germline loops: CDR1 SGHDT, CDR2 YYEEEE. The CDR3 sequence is CASSLVAGRPTEAFF. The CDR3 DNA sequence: TGTGCCAGCAGCTTGGTGGCAGGGAGGCCCACTGAAGCTTTCTTT.

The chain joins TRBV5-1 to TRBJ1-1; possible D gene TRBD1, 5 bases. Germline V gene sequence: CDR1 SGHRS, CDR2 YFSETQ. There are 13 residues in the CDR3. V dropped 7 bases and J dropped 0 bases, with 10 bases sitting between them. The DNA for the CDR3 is TGCGCCAGCTCTAGGGGCATGAACACTGAAGCTTTCTTT. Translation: CASSRGMNTEAFF.

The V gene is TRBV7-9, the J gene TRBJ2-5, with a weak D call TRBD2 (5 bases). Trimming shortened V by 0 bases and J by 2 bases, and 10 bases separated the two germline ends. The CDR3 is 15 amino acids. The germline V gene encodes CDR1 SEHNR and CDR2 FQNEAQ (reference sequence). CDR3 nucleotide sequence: TGTGCCAGCAGCTTAGCGCGGGCGGGTCAAGAGACCCAGTACTTC. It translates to CASSLARAGQETQYF.

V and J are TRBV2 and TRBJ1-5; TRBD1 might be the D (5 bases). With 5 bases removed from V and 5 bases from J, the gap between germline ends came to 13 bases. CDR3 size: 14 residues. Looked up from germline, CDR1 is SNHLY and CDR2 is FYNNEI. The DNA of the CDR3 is TGTGCCAGCAGTCGGACTGGGGGGGATCAGCCCCAGCATTTT. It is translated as CASSRTGGDQPQHF.

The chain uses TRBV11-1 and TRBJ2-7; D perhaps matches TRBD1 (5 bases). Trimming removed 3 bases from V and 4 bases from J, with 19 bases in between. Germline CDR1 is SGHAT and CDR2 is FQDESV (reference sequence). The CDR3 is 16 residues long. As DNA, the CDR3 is TGTGCCAGCAGCTTCGCAGGGCAGACCTTACGTTACGAGCAGTACTTC. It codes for CASSFAGQTLRYEQYF.

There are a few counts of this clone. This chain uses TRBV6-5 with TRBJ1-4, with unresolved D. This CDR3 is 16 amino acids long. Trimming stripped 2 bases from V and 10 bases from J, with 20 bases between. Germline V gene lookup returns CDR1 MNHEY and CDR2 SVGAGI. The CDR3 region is CASSYQKDWELGKLFF. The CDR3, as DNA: TGTGCCAGCAGTTACCAAAAGGACTGGGAACTGGGAAAACTGTTTTTT.

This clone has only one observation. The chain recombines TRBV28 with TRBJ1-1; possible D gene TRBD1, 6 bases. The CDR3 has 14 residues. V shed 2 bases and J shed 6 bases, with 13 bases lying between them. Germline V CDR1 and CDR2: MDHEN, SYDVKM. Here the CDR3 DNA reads TGTGCCAGCAGTTTACCCCGGGACATGCCTGAAGCTTTCTTT. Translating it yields CASSLPRDMPEAFF. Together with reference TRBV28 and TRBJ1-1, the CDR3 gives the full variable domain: DVKVTQSSRYLVKRTGEKVFLECVQDMDHENMFWYRQDPGLGLRLIYFSYDVKMKEKGDIPEGYSVSREKKERFSLILESASTNQTSMYLCASSLPRDMPEAFFGQGTRLTVV.

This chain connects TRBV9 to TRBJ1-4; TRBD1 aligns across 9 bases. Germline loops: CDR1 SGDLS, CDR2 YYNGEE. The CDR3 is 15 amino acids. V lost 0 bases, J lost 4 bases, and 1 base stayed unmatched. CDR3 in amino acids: CASSVGTGDNEKLFF. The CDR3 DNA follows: TGTGCCAGCAGCGTAGGGACAGGGGATAATGAAAAACTGTTTTTT.